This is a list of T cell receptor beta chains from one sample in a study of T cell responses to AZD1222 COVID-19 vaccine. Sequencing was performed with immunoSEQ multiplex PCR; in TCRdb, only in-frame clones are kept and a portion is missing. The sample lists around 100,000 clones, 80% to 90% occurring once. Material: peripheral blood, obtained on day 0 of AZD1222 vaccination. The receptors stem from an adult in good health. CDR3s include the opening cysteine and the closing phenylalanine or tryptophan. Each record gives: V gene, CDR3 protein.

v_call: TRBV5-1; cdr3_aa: CASSALQGPGELFF
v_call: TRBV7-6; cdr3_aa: CASSPGLAGGQTYEQYF
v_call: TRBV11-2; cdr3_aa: CASTEFTPNYEQYF
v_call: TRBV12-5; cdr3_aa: CASGLNYEQYF
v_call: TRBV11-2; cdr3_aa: CASSLQRPGADTQYF
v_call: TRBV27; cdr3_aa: CASSSGGGYTF
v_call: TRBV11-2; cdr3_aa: CASSSLTEGNEKLFF
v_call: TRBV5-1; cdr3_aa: CASWSGRPGNTIYF
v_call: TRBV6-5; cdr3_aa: CASSYGQPYEQYF
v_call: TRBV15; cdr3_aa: CATSRDRGQQEAFF
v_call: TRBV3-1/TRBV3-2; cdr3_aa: CASSRNQGGVAFF
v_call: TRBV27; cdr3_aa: CASSLGAGQIYEQYF
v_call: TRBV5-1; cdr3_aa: CASSLVIDNEQFF
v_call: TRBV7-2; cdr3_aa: CASSLFGVGSSYNEQFF
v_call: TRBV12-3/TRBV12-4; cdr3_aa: CASISGSADEAFF
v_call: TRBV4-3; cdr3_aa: CASSPRVAEASYNEQFF
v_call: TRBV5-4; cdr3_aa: CASTDRDRGYNTEAFF
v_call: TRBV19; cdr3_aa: CASSIRTGELFF
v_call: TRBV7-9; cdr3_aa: CASSLDGGVAAFF
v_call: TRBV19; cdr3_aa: CASSDPGQGPGNTIYF
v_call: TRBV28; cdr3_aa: CASSLGDYGYTF
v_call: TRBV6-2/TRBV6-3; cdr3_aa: CASSYSFEEKLFF
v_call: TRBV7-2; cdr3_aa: CASSATLSGSGYTF
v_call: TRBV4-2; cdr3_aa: CASSQGQGVQGETPYEQYF
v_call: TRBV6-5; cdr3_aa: CASSYETGVAGELFF
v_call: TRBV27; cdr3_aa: CASQLAGGQYEQYF
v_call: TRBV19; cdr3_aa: CASSIQGTGNTEAFF
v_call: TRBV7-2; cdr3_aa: CASSSLYRNQPQHF
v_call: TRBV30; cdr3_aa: CAWRQGAEQYF
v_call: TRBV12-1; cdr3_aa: CASSPGTLTGYTF
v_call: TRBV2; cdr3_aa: CASSGGDRGQEQYF
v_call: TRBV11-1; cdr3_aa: CASSLTEGGTDTQYF
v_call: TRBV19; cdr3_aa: CASEWGGNQPQHF
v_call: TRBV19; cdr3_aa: CASISGQAYGYTF
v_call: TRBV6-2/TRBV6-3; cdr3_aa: CASSRTSGGYEQYF
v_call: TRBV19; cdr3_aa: CASSIGGLINEQFF
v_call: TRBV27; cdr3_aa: CASSLGTGSGNTIYF
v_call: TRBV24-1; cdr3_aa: CATSDTGLNTEAFF
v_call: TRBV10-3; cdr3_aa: CAISENGQTGNQPQHF
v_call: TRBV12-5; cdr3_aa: CASAPDSHSYEQYF
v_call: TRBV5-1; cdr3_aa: CASSLLDRGNSPLHF
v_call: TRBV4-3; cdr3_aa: CASSRDGLNTEAFF
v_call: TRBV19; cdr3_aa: CASSIPTGGDEKLFF
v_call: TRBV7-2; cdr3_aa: CASSLPAGYQETQYF
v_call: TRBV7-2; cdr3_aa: CASSLGDSFSYEQYF
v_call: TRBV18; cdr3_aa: CASSPPSRTGERGYTF
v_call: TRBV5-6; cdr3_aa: CASSLGHEQYF
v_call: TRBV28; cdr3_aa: CASSFVSKNIQYF
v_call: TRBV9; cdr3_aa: CASSVESWEQFF
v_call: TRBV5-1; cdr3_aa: CASSRTGAWNQPQHF
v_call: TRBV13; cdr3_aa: CASSLGEGQYEQYF
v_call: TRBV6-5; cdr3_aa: CASSLGTGDGYTF
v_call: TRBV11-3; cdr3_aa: CASSRAGGETQYF
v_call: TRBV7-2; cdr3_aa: CASSPSGQGYGYTF
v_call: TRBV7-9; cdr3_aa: CASRGGWEGEQYF
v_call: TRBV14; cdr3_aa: CASSQERSLGGYTF
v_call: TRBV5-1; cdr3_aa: CASSLGVEVYTNEQFF